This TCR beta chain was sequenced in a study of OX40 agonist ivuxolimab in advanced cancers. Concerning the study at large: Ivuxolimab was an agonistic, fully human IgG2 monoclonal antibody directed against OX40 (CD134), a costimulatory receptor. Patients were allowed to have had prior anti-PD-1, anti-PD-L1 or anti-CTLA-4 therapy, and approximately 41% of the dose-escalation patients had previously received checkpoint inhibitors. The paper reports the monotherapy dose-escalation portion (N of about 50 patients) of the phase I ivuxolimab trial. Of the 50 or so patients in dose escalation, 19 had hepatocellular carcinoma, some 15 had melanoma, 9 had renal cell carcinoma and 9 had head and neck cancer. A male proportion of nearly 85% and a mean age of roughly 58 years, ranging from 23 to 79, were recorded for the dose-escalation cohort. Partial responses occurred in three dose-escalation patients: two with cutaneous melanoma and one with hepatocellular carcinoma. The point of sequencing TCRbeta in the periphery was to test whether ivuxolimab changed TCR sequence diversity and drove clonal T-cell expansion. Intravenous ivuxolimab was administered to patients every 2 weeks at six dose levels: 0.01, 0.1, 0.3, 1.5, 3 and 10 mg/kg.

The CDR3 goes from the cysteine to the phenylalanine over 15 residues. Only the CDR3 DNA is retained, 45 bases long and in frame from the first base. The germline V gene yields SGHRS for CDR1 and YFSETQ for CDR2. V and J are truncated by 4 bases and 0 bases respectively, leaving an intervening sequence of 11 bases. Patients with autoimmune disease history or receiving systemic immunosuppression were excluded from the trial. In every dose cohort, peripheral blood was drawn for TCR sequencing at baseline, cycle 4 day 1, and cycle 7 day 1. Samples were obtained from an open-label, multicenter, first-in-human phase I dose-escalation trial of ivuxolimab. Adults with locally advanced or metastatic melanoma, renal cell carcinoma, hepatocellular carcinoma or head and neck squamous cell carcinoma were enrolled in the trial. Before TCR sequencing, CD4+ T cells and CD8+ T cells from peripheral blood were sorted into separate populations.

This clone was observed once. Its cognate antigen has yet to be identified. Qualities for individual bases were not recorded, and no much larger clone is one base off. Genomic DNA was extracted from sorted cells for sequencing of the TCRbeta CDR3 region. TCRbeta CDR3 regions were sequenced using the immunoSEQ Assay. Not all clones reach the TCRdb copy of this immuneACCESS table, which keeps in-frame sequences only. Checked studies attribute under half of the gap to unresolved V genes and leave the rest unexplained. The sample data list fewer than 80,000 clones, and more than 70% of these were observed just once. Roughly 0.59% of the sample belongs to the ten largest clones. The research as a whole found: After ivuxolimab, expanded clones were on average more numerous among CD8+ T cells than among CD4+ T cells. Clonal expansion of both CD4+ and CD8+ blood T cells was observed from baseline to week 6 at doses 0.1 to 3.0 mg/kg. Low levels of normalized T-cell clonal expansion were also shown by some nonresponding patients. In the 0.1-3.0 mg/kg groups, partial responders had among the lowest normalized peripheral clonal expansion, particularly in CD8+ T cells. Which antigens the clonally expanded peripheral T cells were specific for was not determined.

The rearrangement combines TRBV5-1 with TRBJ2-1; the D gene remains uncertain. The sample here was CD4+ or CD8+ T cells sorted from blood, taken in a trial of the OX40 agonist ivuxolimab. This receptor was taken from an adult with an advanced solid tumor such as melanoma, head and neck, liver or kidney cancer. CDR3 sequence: CASSVTRTSYNEQFF. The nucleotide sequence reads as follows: TGCGCCAGCAGCGTAACAAGGACCTCCTACAATGAGCAGTTCTTC.